The rows below give T cell receptor beta chains drawn from one sample of a study of blood T cell repertoires in COVID-19. Data came from immunoSEQ multiplex PCR; TCRdb stores just in-frame clones and leaves some out. This sample carries approximately 38,000 clones, approximately 90% of them seen once, and the ten largest clones take roughly 4.7%. Material for sequencing was peripheral blood. Receptor source: a man between 60 and 75 years old with COVID-19, enrolled during active disease. CDR3s include the opening cysteine and the closing phenylalanine or tryptophan. D genes are given only for firm matches. For some rows the clone size is stated as once, few or many, or as a class when expanded; others skip it.

v_gene,len,d_gene,abundance,j_gene,CDR3aa,CDR3nt
TRBV7-2,15,TRBD2,-,TRBJ2-1,CASSSLTSGREVQFF,TGTGCCAGCAGCTCCCTGACTAGCGGGAGAGAGGTGCAGTTCTTC
TRBV5-1,14,TRBD1,once,TRBJ2-7,CASSGTGSSYEQYF,TGCGCCAGCAGCGGGACAGGCTCAAGCTACGAGCAGTACTTC
TRBV5-1,15,TRBD2,-,TRBJ2-1,CASSWPRGSNNEQFF,TGCGCCAGCAGCTGGCCCCGCGGGAGTAACAATGAGCAGTTCTTC
TRBV4-3,17,-,-,TRBJ2-4,CASSQGPGEVAKNIQYF,TGCGCCAGCAGCCAAGGCCCCGGGGAAGTAGCCAAAAACATTCAGTACTTC
TRBV9,16,TRBD1,-,TRBJ2-5,CASSVWDRTPGETQYF,TGTGCCAGCAGCGTCTGGGACAGGACCCCCGGAGAGACCCAGTACTTC
TRBV12-3/TRBV12-4,13,-,-,TRBJ1-5,CASSLLAEQPQHF,TGTGCCAGCAGTTTATTGGCGGAACAGCCCCAGCATTTT
TRBV7-8,14,-,-,TRBJ2-1,CASSPRVVGDEQFF,TGTGCCAGCAGCCCGAGGGTGGTAGGCGATGAGCAGTTCTTC
TRBV7-7,16,-,-,TRBJ2-3,CASSPSVGGGTDTQYF,TGTGCTAGCAGCCCCAGTGTGGGAGGGGGTACAGATACGCAGTATTTT
TRBV20-1,14,TRBD1,-,TRBJ1-5,CSASKGASNQPQHF,TGCAGTGCTAGTAAGGGGGCAAGTAATCAGCCCCAGCATTTT
TRBV27,20,TRBD1,-,TRBJ2-3,CASSRTPPSGTVTSTDTQYF,TGTGCCAGCAGTAGGACCCCCCCGTCCGGGACAGTAACTAGCACAGATACGCAGTATTTT
TRBV9,15,TRBD2,few,TRBJ2-3,CASSVTSGLGDTQYF,TGTGCCAGCAGCGTAACTAGCGGGCTGGGAGATACGCAGTATTTT
TRBV30,13,-,-,TRBJ1-1,CAWSAGPDTEAFF,TGTGCCTGGAGTGCGGGTCCGGACACTGAAGCTTTCTTT
TRBV12-3/TRBV12-4,12,-,-,TRBJ1-5,CASTTGNQPQHF,TGTGCCAGCACCACAGGGAATCAGCCCCAGCATTTT
TRBV3-1/TRBV3-2,15,TRBD1,once,TRBJ1-4,CASSQDTGGSEKLFF,TGTGCCAGCAGCCAAGATACAGGGGGAAGTGAAAAACTGTTTTTT
TRBV3-1/TRBV3-2,14,TRBD2,-,TRBJ2-1,CASSLRTSLNEQFF,TGTGCCAGCAGCCTCCGGACTAGTCTCAATGAGCAGTTCTTC
TRBV28,14,-,few,TRBJ1-2,CASSRFAGGYGYTF,TGTGCCAGCAGCCGTTTCGCGGGAGGCTATGGCTACACCTTC
TRBV20-1,11,-,-,TRBJ2-3,CSGDGKDTQYF,TGCAGTGGTGACGGGAAAGATACGCAGTATTTT
TRBV24-1,16,TRBD2,-,TRBJ2-1,CATSDYGGGSYNEQFF,TGTGCCACCAGTGATTATGGGGGAGGGTCCTACAATGAGCAGTTCTTC
TRBV10-1,9,-,few,TRBJ1-6,CASSDSVHF,TGCGCCAGCAGTGATTCGGTCCACTTT
TRBV4-1,15,TRBD2,once,TRBJ2-3,CASSQEAGDTDTQYF,TGCGCCAGCAGCCAAGAGGCGGGAGATACAGATACGCAGTATTTT
TRBV5-4,16,-,-,TRBJ2-7,CASSAGLGGSSYEQYF,TGTGCCAGCAGCGCCGGACTCGGCGGAAGCTCCTACGAGCAGTACTTC
TRBV29-1,12,-,-,TRBJ1-1,CSWEGLNTEAFF,TGCAGCTGGGAGGGGCTGAACACTGAAGCTTTCTTT
TRBV30,14,-,-,TRBJ1-5,CAWSVGQGNQPQHF,TGTGCCTGGAGTGTGGGTCAGGGGAATCAGCCCCAGCATTTT
TRBV5-1,15,TRBD2,-,TRBJ2-7,CASRVELAGEDEQYF,TGCGCCAGCCGCGTTGAACTAGCGGGAGAAGACGAGCAGTACTTC
TRBV30,13,-,-,TRBJ2-3,CAWRNQGTDTQYF,TGTGCCTGGAGGAACCAGGGCACAGATACGCAGTATTTT
TRBV5-4,15,TRBD2,-,TRBJ2-7,CASSDRTSGGYEQYF,TGTGCCAGCAGCGATCGGACTAGCGGTGGGTACGAGCAGTACTTC
TRBV6-2/TRBV6-3,14,-,-,TRBJ2-7,CASSYAMTNYEQYF,TGTGCCAGCAGTTACGCGATGACTAACTACGAGCAGTACTTC
TRBV5-6,18,TRBD1,-,TRBJ1-5,CASSSSLVGQGANQPQHF,TGTGCCAGCAGCTCATCTCTAGTTGGGCAGGGGGCGAATCAGCCCCAGCATTTT
TRBV19,16,TRBD2,-,TRBJ2-5,CASSTFLAGGRETQYF,TGTGCCAGTAGTACCTTCCTAGCGGGAGGGAGGGAGACCCAGTACTTC
TRBV3-1/TRBV3-2,14,-,-,TRBJ1-2,CASSQDWGGRGYTF,TGTGCCAGCAGCCAAGATTGGGGAGGGAGGGGCTACACCTTC
TRBV4-1,15,-,-,TRBJ2-1,CASSPPGRRFNEQFF,TGCGCCAGCAGCCCCCCGGGTAGAAGGTTCAATGAGCAGTTCTTC
TRBV2,15,TRBD2,-,TRBJ2-1,CASSDLSGSGDEQFF,TGTGCCAGCAGTGACCTTAGCGGGAGCGGGGATGAGCAGTTCTTC
TRBV3-1/TRBV3-2,16,-,-,TRBJ2-5,CASSQGAGIDQETQYF,TGTGCCAGCAGCCAAGGGGCAGGGATAGATCAAGAGACCCAGTACTTC
TRBV4-3,16,TRBD2,-,TRBJ2-7,CASSQDWASGNYEQYF,TGCGCCAGCAGCCAAGATTGGGCTAGCGGGAACTACGAGCAGTACTTC
TRBV7-9,12,-,-,TRBJ1-2,CASSLTDSGYTF,TGTGCCAGCAGCCTGACAGACAGTGGCTACACCTTC
TRBV19,14,TRBD2,-,TRBJ2-3,CASSTAGGSDTQYF,TGTGCCAGTAGCACGGCGGGGGGATCGGATACGCAGTATTTT
TRBV6-1,16,-,-,TRBJ2-4,CASSEFPSDSESLQYF,TGTGCCAGCAGTGAATTTCCGTCGGACTCGGAGTCCCTTCAGTACTTC
TRBV11-2,15,-,-,TRBJ1-2,CASSLDPGAFYGYTF,TGTGCCAGCAGCTTAGATCCAGGGGCCTTCTATGGCTACACCTTC
TRBV2,15,-,few,TRBJ2-7,CASSVAQGPPYEQYF,TGTGCCAGCAGTGTAGCACAGGGACCCCCCTACGAGCAGTACTTC
TRBV30,14,TRBD1,-,TRBJ2-7,CAWSPGTAVYEQYF,TGTGCCTGGAGTCCCGGGACAGCTGTCTACGAGCAGTACTTC
TRBV5-1,14,-,-,TRBJ2-2,CASSIGQNTGELFF,TGCGCCAGCAGCATCGGACAGAACACCGGGGAGCTGTTTTTT
TRBV16,15,-,few,TRBJ1-2,CASSRGKGPIYGYTF,TGTGCCAGCAGCCGCGGGAAGGGACCGATCTATGGCTACACCTTC
TRBV10-3,15,TRBD2,-,TRBJ2-3,CAIRGVAGATDTQYF,TGTGCCATCAGGGGGGTAGCGGGGGCCACAGATACGCAGTATTTT
TRBV19,15,TRBD2,-,TRBJ2-1,CASSSASGPYNEQFF,TGTGCCAGTAGTAGCGCTAGCGGACCATACAATGAGCAGTTCTTC
TRBV18,14,TRBD1,-,TRBJ2-7,CASSHDRASYEQYF,TGTGCCAGCTCACACGACAGGGCCTCCTACGAGCAGTACTTC
TRBV11-2,13,-,-,TRBJ2-7,CASSLFSEDEQYF,TGTGCCAGCAGCTTATTCTCGGAGGACGAGCAGTACTTC
TRBV29-1,16,-,-,TRBJ2-1,CSAKTHLRSSYNEQFF,TGCAGCGCAAAAACCCACCTCAGAAGCTCCTACAATGAGCAGTTCTTC
TRBV5-8,13,-,-,TRBJ2-7,CASQKDSTYEQYF,TGTGCCAGCCAAAAGGACAGCACCTACGAGCAGTACTTC
TRBV28,14,-,-,TRBJ1-6,CASSLGRYNSPLHF,TGTGCCAGCAGTTTGGGGCGGTATAATTCACCCCTCCACTTT
TRBV6-5,15,-,-,TRBJ1-2,CASSEEGGGLYGYTF,TGTGCCAGTTCCGAAGAGGGGGGGGGCCTCTATGGCTACACCTTC
TRBV28,16,TRBD1,-,TRBJ1-5,CASKLGQPNSNQPQHF,TGTGCCAGCAAGCTGGGACAGCCTAATAGCAATCAGCCCCAGCATTTT
TRBV4-1,15,-,-,TRBJ2-2,CASSQGRVVTGELFF,TGCGCCAGCAGCCAAGGCCGGGTGGTCACCGGGGAGCTGTTTTTT
TRBV6-6,14,TRBD1,-,TRBJ1-5,CASSSWDRAQPQHF,TGTGCCAGCAGTTCCTGGGACAGGGCTCAGCCCCAGCATTTT